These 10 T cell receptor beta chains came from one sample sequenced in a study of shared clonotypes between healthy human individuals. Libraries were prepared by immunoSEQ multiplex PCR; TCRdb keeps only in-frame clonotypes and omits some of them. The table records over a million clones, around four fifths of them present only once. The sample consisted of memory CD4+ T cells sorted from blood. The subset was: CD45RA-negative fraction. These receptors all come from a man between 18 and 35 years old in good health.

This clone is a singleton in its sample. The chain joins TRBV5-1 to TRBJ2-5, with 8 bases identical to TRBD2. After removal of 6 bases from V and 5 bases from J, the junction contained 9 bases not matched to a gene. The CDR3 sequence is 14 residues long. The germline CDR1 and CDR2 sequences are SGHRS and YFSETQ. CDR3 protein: CASTPGGPGETQYF. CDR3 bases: TGCGCCAGCACCCCGGGGGGGCCGGGGGAGACCCAGTACTTC.

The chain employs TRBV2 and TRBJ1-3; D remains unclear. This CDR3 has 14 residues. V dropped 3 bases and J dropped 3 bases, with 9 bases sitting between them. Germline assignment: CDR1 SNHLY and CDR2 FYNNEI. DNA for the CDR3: TGTGCCAGCAGTGAGGTCAGCCTTGGAAACACCATATATTTT. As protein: CASSEVSLGNTIYF.

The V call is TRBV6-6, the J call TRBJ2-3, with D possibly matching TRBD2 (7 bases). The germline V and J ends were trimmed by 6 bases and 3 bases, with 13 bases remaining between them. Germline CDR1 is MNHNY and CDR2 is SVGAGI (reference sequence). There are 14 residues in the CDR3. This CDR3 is CASRSGGRTDTQYF. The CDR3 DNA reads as TGTGCCAGCAGATCGGGGGGCAGGACAGATACGCAGTATTTT.

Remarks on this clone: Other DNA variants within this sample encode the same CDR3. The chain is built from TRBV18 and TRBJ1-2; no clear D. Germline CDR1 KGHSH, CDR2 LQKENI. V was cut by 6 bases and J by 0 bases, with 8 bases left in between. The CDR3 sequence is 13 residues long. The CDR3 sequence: CASSPGANYGYTF. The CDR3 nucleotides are TGTGCCAGCTCCCCGGGAGCTAACTATGGCTACACCTTC.

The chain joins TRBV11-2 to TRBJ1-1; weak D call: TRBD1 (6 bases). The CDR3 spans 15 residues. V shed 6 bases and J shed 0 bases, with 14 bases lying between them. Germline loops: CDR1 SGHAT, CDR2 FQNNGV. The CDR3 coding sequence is TGTGCCAGCAGTTCGCGGGAGGGGGTGAACACTGAAGCTTTCTTT. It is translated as CASSSREGVNTEAFF.

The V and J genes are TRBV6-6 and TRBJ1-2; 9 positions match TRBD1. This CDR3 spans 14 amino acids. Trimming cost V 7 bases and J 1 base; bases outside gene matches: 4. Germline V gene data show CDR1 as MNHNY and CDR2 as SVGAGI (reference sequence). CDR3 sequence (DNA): TGTGCCAGCACCGGGACAGGGATTAACTATGGCTACACCTTC. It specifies CASTGTGINYGYTF.

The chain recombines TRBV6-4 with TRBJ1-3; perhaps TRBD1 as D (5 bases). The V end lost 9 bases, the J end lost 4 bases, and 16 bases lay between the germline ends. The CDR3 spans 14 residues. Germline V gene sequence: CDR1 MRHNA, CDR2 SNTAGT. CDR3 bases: TGTGCCAGGTGCGCAGGGCAATCGGGAAACACCATATATTTT. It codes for CARCAGQSGNTIYF.

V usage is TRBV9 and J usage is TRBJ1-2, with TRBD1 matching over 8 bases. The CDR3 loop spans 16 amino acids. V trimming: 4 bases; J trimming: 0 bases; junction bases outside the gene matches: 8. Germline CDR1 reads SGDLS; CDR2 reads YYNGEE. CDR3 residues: CASSLRDRTTNYGYTF. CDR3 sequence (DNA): TGTGCCAGCAGCCTGCGGGACAGGACCACTAACTATGGCTACACCTTC. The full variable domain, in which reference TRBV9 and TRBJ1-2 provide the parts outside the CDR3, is DSGVTQTPKHLITATGQRVTLRCSPRSGDLSVYWYQQSLDQGLQFLIQYYNGEERAKGNILERFSAQQFPDLHSELNLSSLELGDSALYFCASSLRDRTTNYGYTFGSGTRLTVV.

Here the CDR3 DNA reads TGTGCCAGCCTCGGGGGGAGAGCGGAGGGCCAGTACTTC. Protein product: CASLGGRAEGQYF. The J gene is TRBJ2-7, the V gene TRBV7-9, with 7 positions matching TRBD2. Germline CDR1 and CDR2: SEHNR and FQNEAQ (reference sequence). After removal of 8 bases from V and 10 bases from J, the junction contained 14 bases not matched to a gene. The CDR3 length is 13 residues.

The CDR3, as DNA: TGTGCCATCAGTGAGTCGACGACAGGGGCCGGCGGGGAGCTGTTTTTT. It codes for CAISESTTGAGGELFF. J is TRBJ2-2 and V is TRBV10-3; TRBD1 aligns across 8 bases. V lost 0 bases to trimming and J lost 7 bases; unmatched junction nucleotides: 7. CDR1 is ENHRY and CDR2 is SYGVKD in the germline V gene. The CDR3 runs 16 residues.